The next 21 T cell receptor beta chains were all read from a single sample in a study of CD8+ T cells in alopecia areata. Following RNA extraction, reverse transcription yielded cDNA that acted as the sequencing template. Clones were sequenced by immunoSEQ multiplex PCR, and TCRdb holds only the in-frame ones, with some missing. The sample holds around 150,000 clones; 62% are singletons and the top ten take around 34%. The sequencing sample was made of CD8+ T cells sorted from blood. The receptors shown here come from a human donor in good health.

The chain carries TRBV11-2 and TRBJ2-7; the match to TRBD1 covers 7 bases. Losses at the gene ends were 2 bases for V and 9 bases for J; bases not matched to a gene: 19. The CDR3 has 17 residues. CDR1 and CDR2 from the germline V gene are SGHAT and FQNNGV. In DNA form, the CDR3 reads TGTGCCAGCAGCTTATCGTCCGCCGGGACAGACCTACGATGGCAGTACTTC. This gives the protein CASSLSSAGTDLRWQYF.

CDR3: CASSYLLQSLNTEAFF. In DNA, the CDR3 is TGTGCCAGCAGTTACCTCCTCCAAAGCCTGAACACTGAAGCTTTCTTT. The chain employs TRBV6-6 and TRBJ1-1; no firm D call. This CDR3 is 16 amino acids long. V lost 2 bases and J 0 bases, leaving 13 bases between the germline ends. Germline V gene sequence: CDR1 MNHNY, CDR2 SVGAGI (reference sequence).

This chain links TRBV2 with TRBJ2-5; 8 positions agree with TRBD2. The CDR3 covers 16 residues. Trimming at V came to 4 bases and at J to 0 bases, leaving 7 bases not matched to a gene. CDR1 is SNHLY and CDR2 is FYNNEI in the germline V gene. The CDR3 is CASSATSGAYQETQYF. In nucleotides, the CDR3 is TGTGCCAGCAGTGCAACTAGCGGAGCGTACCAAGAGACCCAGTACTTC. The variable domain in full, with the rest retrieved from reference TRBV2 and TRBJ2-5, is EPEVTQTPSHQVTQMGQEVILRCVPISNHLYFYWYRQILGQKVEFLVSFYNNEISEKSEIFDDQFSVERPDGSNFTLKIRSTKLEDSAMYFCASSATSGAYQETQYFGPGTRLLVL.

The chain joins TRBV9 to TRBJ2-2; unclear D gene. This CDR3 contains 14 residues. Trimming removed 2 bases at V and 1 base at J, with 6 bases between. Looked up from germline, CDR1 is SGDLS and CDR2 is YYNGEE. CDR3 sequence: CASSVGMNTGELFF. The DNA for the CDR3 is TGTGCCAGCAGCGTTGGGATGAACACCGGGGAGCTGTTTTTT.

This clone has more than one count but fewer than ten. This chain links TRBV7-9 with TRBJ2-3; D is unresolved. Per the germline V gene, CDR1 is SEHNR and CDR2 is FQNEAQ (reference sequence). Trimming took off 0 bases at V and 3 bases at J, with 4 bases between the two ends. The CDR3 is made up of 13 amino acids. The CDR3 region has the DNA TGTGCCAGCAGCTTAGCCACAACAGATACGCAGTATTTT. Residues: CASSLATTDTQYF.

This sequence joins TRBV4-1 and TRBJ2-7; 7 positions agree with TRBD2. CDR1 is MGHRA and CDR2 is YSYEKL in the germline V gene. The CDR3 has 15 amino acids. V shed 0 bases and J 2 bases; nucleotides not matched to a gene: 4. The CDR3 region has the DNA TGCGCCAGCAGCCAAGAAACTAGCGCTCCCTACGAGCAGTACTTC. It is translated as CASSQETSAPYEQYF.

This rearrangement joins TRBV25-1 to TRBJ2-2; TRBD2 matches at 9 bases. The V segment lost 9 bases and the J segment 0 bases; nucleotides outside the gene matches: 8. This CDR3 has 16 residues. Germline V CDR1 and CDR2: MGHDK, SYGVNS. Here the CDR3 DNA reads TGTGCCAGGCCGGGACTAGCAGAATCGAACACCGGGGAGCTGTTTTTT. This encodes CARPGLAESNTGELFF.

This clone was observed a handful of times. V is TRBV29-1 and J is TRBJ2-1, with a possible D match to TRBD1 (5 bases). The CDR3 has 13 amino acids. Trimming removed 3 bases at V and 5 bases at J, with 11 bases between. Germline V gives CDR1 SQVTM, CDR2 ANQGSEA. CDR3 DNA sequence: TGCAGCGTTGATGTGGACACCGACAATGAGCAGTTCTTC. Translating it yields CSVDVDTDNEQFF.

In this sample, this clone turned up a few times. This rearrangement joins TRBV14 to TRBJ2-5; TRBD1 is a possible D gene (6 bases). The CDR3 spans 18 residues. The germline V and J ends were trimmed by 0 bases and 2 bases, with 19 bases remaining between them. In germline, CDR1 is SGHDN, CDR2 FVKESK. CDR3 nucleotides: TGTGCCAGCAGCCAAGATTTGCTGATCGGGACACGACAAGAGACCCAGTACTTC. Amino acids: CASSQDLLIGTRQETQYF.

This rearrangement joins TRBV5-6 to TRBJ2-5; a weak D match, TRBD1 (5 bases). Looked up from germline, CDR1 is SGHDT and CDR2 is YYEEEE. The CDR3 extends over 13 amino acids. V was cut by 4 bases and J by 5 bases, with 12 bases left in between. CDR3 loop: CASSPQVRETQYF. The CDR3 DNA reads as TGTGCCAGCAGCCCACAGGTTCGGGAGACCCAGTACTTC.

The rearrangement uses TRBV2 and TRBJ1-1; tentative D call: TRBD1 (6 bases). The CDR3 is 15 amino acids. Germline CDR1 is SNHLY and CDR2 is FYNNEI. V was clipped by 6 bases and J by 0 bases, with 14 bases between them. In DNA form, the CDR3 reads TGTGCCAGCAGGAGGGGGTCCGGTATGAACACTGAAGCTTTCTTT. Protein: CASRRGSGMNTEAFF.

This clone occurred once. CDR3: CASSQAGGGEQYF. CDR3 DNA sequence: TGTGCCAGCAGCCAAGCTGGGGGAGGCGAGCAGTACTTC. The chain couples TRBV14 to TRBJ2-7, with D possibly TRBD2 on 6 matching bases. The CDR3 is 13 residues long. The V and J ends lost 1 base and 6 bases respectively, with 10 bases between them. Germline V gene data show CDR1 as SGHDN and CDR2 as FVKESK.

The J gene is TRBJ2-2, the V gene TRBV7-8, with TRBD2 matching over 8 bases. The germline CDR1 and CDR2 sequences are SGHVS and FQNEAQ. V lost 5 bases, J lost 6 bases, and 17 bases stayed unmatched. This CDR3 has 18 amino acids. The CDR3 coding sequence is TGTGCCAGCAGCCTTTTCTGGACCGGGACTAGTCTCCCCGGGGAGCTGTTTTTT. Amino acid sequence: CASSLFWTGTSLPGELFF.

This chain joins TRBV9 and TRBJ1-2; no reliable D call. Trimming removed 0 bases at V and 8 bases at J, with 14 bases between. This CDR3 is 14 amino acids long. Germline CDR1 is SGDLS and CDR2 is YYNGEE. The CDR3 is CASSVAVDLDGYTF. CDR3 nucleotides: TGTGCCAGCAGCGTAGCCGTGGATCTGGACGGCTACACCTTC.

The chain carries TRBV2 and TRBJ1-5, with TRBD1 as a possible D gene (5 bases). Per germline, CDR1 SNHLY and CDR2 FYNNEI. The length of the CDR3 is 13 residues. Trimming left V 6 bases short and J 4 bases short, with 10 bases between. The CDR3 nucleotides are TGTGCCAGCAGAGCTGACAGTAATCAGCCCCAGCATTTT. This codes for CASRADSNQPQHF. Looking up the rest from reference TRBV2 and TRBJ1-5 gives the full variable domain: EPEVTQTPSHQVTQMGQEVILRCVPISNHLYFYWYRQILGQKVEFLVSFYNNEISEKSEIFDDQFSVERPDGSNFTLKIRSTKLEDSAMYFCASRADSNQPQHFGDGTRLSIL.

The CDR3 bases are TGCGCCAGCAGCTTGGTTGGGGTAACTGAAGCTTTCTTT. It translates to CASSLVGVTEAFF. The chain carries TRBV5-1 and TRBJ1-1, with no clear D. The germline gives CDR1 SGHRS, CDR2 YFSETQ. V lost 0 bases to trimming and J lost 5 bases, with 8 bases between them. The length of the CDR3 is 13 residues.

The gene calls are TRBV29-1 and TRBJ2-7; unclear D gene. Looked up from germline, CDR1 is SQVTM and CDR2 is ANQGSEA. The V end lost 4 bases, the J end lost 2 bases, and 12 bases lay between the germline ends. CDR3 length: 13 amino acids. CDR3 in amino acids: CSVGPGQTYEQYF. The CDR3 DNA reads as TGCAGCGTTGGTCCGGGCCAAACCTACGAGCAGTACTTC.

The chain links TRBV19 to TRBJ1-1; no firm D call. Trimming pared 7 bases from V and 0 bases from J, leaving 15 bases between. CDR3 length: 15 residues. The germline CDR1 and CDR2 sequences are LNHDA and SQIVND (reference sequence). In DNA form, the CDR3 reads TGTGCCAGTACCTGGAGGAGTGGAATGAACACTGAAGCTTTCTTT. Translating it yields CASTWRSGMNTEAFF.

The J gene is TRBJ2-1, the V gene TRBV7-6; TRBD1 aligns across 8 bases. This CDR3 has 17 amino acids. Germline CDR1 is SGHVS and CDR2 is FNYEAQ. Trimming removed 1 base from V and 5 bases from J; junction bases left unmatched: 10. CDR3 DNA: TGTGCCAGCAGCTTAGGGGACAGGCTAGTTTTACACAATGAGCAGTTCTTC. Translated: CASSLGDRLVLHNEQFF. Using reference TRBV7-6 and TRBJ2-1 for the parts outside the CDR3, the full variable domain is GAGVSQSPRYKVTKRGQDVALRCDPISGHVSLYWYRQALGQGPEFLTYFNYEAQQDKSGLPNDRFSAERPEGSISTLTIQRTEQRDSAMYRCASSLGDRLVLHNEQFFGPGTRLTVL.

In DNA form, the CDR3 reads TGCAGCGCTTCCGGGACAGGGGGTGCCTACGAGCAGTACTTC. Amino acids: CSASGTGGAYEQYF. V usage is TRBV29-1 and J usage is TRBJ2-7, with 11 bases that match TRBD1. In germline, CDR1 is SQVTM, CDR2 ANQGSEA. CDR3 length equals 14 residues. The V gene end was trimmed by 7 bases and the J gene end by 2 bases; junction bases not matched to a gene: 7.

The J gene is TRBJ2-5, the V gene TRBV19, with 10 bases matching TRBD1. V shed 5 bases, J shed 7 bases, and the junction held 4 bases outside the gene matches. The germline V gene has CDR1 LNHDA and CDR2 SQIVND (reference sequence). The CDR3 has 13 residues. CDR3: CASSLGQGRTQYF. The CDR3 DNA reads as TGTGCCAGTAGTTTGGGACAGGGGCGGACCCAGTACTTC.